The entry below gives a single TCR beta chain sequence along with its context. Sequencing was performed with immunoSEQ multiplex PCR; in TCRdb, only in-frame clones are kept and a portion is missing. The sample lists approximately 120,000 clones; 86% were seen once. The V gene end was trimmed by 5 bases and the J gene end by 0 bases; junction bases not matched to a gene: 4. From germline, CDR1 is SGHNT and CDR2 YENEEA. CDR3 length: 17 amino acids. The data were taken from a study of PD-1 blockade in mismatch repair-deficient tumors. Across the whole study: Patients had some twelve mismatch repair-deficient cancer types, all previously treated and progressing.

All patients were mismatch repair deficient, assessed by either PCR or immunohistochemistry. The J gene is TRBJ2-6, the V gene TRBV11-3, with 10 bases that match TRBD1. Sequenced here: peripheral blood, sampled 44 weeks after starting pembrolizumab. The receptor was isolated from an adult with mismatch repair-deficient cancer. CDR3 nucleotides: TGTGCCAGCAGCCCGGGACAGGGGAACTCTGGGGCCAACGTCCTGACTTTC. This sequence encodes CASSPGQGNSGANVLTF.